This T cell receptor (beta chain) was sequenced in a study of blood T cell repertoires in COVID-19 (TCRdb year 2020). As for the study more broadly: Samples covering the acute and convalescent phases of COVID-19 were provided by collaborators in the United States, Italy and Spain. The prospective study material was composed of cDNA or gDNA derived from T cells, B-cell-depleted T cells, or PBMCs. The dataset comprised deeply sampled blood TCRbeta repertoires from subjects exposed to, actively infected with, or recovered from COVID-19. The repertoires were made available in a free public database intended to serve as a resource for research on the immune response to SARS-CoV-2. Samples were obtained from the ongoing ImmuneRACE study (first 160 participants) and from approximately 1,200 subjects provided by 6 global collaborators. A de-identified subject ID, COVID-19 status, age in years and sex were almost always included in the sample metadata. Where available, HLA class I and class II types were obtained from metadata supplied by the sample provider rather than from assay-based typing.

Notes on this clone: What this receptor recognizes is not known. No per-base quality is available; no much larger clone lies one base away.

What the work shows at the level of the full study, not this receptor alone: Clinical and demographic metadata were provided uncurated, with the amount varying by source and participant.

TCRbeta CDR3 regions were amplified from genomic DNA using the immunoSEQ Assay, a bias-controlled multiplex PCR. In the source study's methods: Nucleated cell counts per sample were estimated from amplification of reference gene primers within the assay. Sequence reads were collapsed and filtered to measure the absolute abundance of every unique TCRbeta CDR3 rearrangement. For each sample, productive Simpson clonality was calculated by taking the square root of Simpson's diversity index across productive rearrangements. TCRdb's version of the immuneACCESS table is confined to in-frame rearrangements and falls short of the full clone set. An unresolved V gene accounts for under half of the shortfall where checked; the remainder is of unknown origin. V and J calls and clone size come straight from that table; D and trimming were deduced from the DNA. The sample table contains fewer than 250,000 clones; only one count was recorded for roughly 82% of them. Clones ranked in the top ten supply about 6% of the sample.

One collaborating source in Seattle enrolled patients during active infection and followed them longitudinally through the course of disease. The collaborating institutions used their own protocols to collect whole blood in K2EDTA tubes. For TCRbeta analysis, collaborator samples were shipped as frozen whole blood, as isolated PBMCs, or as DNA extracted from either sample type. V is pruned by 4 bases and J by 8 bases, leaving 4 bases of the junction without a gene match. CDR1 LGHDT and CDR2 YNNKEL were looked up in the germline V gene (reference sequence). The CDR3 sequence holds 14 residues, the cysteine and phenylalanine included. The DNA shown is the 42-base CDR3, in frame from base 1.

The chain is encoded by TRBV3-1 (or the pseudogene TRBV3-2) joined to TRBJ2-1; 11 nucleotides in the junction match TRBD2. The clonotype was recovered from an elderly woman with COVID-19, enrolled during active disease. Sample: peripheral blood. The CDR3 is CASSLTSGADEQFF. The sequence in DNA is TGTGCCAGCAGCCTGACTAGCGGGGCCGATGAGCAGTTCTTC.